This paragraph covers one TCR beta chain sequence. Antigen unknown. This specimen comes from a study of shared clonotypes between healthy human individuals. Assay runs were performed at deep level. Per the original data handling: Without quality scores, immunoSEQ junctional reads could not be filtered like full-length reads. Here immunoSEQ multiplex PCR was the method, and the copy in TCRdb shows in-frame clones only, minus some. From that table come the V and J calls and clone size; the DNA was used to work out D and trimming. In the table there are millions of clones, 90% to 95% of which are singletons. The CDR3 loop spans 15 amino acids. The germline V gene encodes CDR1 SGHTA and CDR2 FQGNSA. V lost 3 bases, J lost 1 base, and 1 base stayed unmatched. Points from the study as a whole: For naive CD4 cells, around 5.1% of clonotypes were shared across a handful of donors.

Material: naive CD4+ T cells sorted from blood. As to subset: CD45RA+ positively selected. The V gene is TRBV7-2, the J gene TRBJ2-1; 9 bases are shared with TRBD2. This receptor was obtained from a man aged 18 to 30 in good health. This chain's CDR3 is CASSFAGGSYNEQFF. For the CDR3, the DNA is TGTGCCAGCAGCTTTGCGGGAGGGTCCTACAATGAGCAGTTCTTC.